The 20 T cell receptor beta chains below all came from one sample that was sequenced in a study of blood T cells in healthy people across ages. Primers used in a second PCR of roughly 6 to 11 cycles were a sample-barcoded 5' primer and a J-beta primer mix. TCRdb re-called the 5' RACE reads with MiXCR, one entry per CDR3 protein. The sample holds about 1.5 million distinct CDR3 sequences, roughly 45% seen once. The sequenced material came from blood. The receptors were sampled from a woman younger than 30 in good health.

J is TRBJ2-1 and V is TRBV7-8; D assignment may be TRBD1 or TRBD2 (5 bases each). In germline, CDR1 is SGHVS, CDR2 FQNEAQ. The CDR3 has 15 residues. V dropped 3 bases and J dropped 4 bases, with 13 bases sitting between them. CDR3 protein: CASSFGREKYNEQFF. Here the CDR3 DNA reads TGTGCCAGCAGCTTCGGCAGGGAGAAATACAATGAGCAGTTCTTC.

V usage is TRBV9 and J usage is TRBJ2-3, with 8 bases identical to TRBD1. V shed 3 bases and J 2 bases; nucleotides not matched to a gene: 5. The CDR3 loop spans 15 amino acids. The germline V gene has CDR1 SGDLS and CDR2 YYNGEE. The chain's CDR3 is CASSGTGGLTDTQYF. In DNA, the CDR3 is TGTGCCAGCAGCGGTACAGGGGGTCTCACAGATACGCAGTATTTT.

The chain has TRBV20-1 and TRBJ1-2, with D unresolved. The germline V gene encodes CDR1 DFQATT and CDR2 SNEGSKA (reference sequence). Trimming took 1 base from V and 13 from J, leaving 19 bases between them. This CDR3 contains 13 residues. The DNA of the CDR3 is TGCAGTGCTAGAGGATCCGGCGGTATCCCACGCACCTTC. The encoded protein is CSARGSGGIPRTF.

V is TRBV29-1 and J is TRBJ2-5, with TRBD2 identical over 13 bases. The CDR3 loop spans 16 amino acids. Per the germline V gene, CDR1 is SQVTM and CDR2 is ANQGSEA. J gave up 11 bases and V 0 bases, and 12 bases lay outside the gene matches. In DNA, the CDR3 is TGCAGCGTTGAAGATCCACTAGCGGGAGGGCCGATTGAGCAGTACTTC. Amino acids: CSVEDPLAGGPIEQYF.

The chain combines TRBV3-1 with TRBJ1-2; 11 nucleotides line up with TRBD1. The ends lost 4 bases at V and 6 bases at J; junction bases unmatched: 7. There are 15 residues in the CDR3. CDR1 and CDR2 (germline): LGHDT, YNNKEL (reference sequence). For the CDR3, the DNA is TGTGCCAGCAGCCGCCCGGGACAGGGGGTACATGGCTACACCTTC. Amino acid sequence: CASSRPGQGVHGYTF.

The sample holds many counts of this clonotype. The chain joins TRBV11-2 to TRBJ1-1; 8 bases map to TRBD1. Trimming cost V 4 bases and J 4 bases; bases outside gene matches: 2. This CDR3 region has 13 residues. CDR1 and CDR2 from the germline V gene are SGHAT and FQNNGV. CDR3 residues: CASSSDRGTEAFF. The CDR3 DNA reads TGTGCCAGCAGCTCCGACAGGGGCACTGAAGCTTTCTTT.

V gene TRBV29-1 combines with J gene TRBJ2-5; 13 nucleotides align to TRBD2. V dropped 2 bases and J dropped 11; count of bases not matched to a gene: 14. This CDR3 is 16 amino acids long. Germline V gives CDR1 SQVTM, CDR2 ANQGSEA. Written as DNA, the CDR3 is TGCAGCGTTGAAACCGGACTAGCGGGAGACGGGAATGAGCAGTACTTC. Residues: CSVETGLAGDGNEQYF.

This clonotype was seen a few times. The V and J genes are TRBV10-3 and TRBJ2-4, with 10 bases that match TRBD2. The closer fit of TRBJ2-7 to the DNA end suggests the J call may be wrong. This CDR3 has 15 amino acids. Germline V gives CDR1 ENHRY, CDR2 SYGVKD. CDR3 sequence: CAIMPAGGPLSEQYF. The CDR3 DNA follows: TGTGCCATCATGCCAGCGGGAGGGCCTCTCTCCGAGCAGTACTTC.

This rearrangement joins TRBV28 to TRBJ1-5, with D possibly being TRBD1 (6 bases). Germline V gene data show CDR1 as MDHEN and CDR2 as SYDVKM. Deletions cut 8 bases from V and 3 bases from J, with 8 bases between. The CDR3 runs to 12 residues. CDR3: CASGQSNQPQHF. The CDR3, as DNA: TGTGCCAGCGGACAGTCCAATCAGCCCCAGCATTTT.

Only a few counts were recorded for this clonotype. The rearrangement joins TRBV30 to TRBJ1-1; a weak D match, TRBD1 (6 bases). Germline CDR1 reads GTSNPN; CDR2 reads SVGIG (reference sequence). The CDR3 is made up of 13 amino acids. V was trimmed by 5 bases and J by 2 bases, leaving 12 bases between them. The CDR3 DNA is TGTGCCTGGGGTGGACAGATAAACACTGAAGCTTTCTTT. This codes for CAWGGQINTEAFF. Drawing the rest from reference TRBV30 and TRBJ1-1, the complete variable domain is SQTIHQWPATLVQPVGSPLSLECTVEGTSNPNLYWYRQAAGRGLQLLFYSVGIGQISSEVPQNLSASRPQDRQFILSSKKLLLSDSGFYLCAWGGQINTEAFFGQGTRLTVV.

This clonotype occurred a few times. This chain links TRBV9 with TRBJ2-5; D unresolved. V dropped 2 bases and J dropped 0 bases, with 11 bases sitting between them. The CDR3 runs 15 residues. Germline CDR1 SGDLS, CDR2 YYNGEE. CDR3 sequence reads: CASSVRDGYQETQYF. Here the CDR3 DNA reads TGTGCCAGCAGCGTTCGTGACGGATACCAAGAGACCCAGTACTTC.

This clonotype showed up just a few times. The J gene is TRBJ2-3, the V gene TRBV28, with D maybe TRBD2 (6 bases). Germline V gives CDR1 MDHEN, CDR2 SYDVKM. The CDR3 covers 12 residues. CDR3 coding DNA: TGTGCTGCGGGACTGGGGTACGGTACGCAGTATTTT. As protein: CAAGLGYGTQYF.

This clonotype was seen only a few times. The J gene is TRBJ1-2, the V gene TRBV29-1; D is uncertain. Per germline, CDR1 SQVTM and CDR2 ANQGSEA. The CDR3 has 10 residues. Trimming cost V 0 bases and J 13 bases, with 9 bases left between them. DNA of the CDR3: TGCAGCGTTGAAGAGTACGGCCGCACCTTC. Its translation: CSVEEYGRTF.

About this clonotype itself: At one of its ends the junction is not consistent with the germline gene, which may arise from a read error. CDR3 DNA sequence: TGTGCCTGGGGTGTCGGAGAGCAGTACTTC. Translation gives CAWGVGEQYF. The chain recombines TRBV30 with TRBJ2-4; D call uncertain. The V gene's germline CDR1 is GTSNPN and CDR2 SVGIG (reference sequence). The length of the CDR3 is 10 residues. Full variable domain (missing parts from reference TRBV30 and TRBJ2-4): SQTIHQWPATLVQPVGSPLSLECTVEGTSNPNLYWYRQAAGRGLQLLFYSVGIGQISSEVPQNLSASRPQDRQFILSSKKLLLSDSGFYLCAWGVGEQYFGAGTRLSVL.

This rearrangement joins TRBV20-1 to TRBJ2-3, with D possibly TRBD1 on 5 matching bases. Germline CDR1 is DFQATT and CDR2 is SNEGSKA (reference sequence). V gave up 3 bases and J gave up 2 bases, with 15 bases separating them. This CDR3 is built from 15 residues. CDR3 in amino acids: CSARGLGTLTDTQYF. CDR3 in DNA: TGCAGTGCTAGGGGGCTTGGTACCCTCACAGATACGCAGTATTTT.

This chain joins TRBV28 and TRBJ1-3, with D unclear. CDR1 is MDHEN and CDR2 is SYDVKM in the germline V gene. The CDR3 consists of 12 residues. V gave up 11 bases and J gave up 4 bases, with 12 bases separating them. CDR3 protein: CACLSSGNTIYF. The CDR3 region has the DNA TGTGCCTGTCTCTCATCCGGAAACACCATATATTTT.

This chain links TRBV6-1 with TRBJ1-2; weak D call: TRBD1 (6 bases). Per the germline V gene, CDR1 is MNHNS and CDR2 is SASEGT. There are 13 residues in the CDR3. V shed 3 bases and J shed 8 bases, with 13 bases lying between them. CDR3 sequence: CASSDDRRDGYTF. CDR3 coding DNA: TGTGCCAGCAGTGACGACAGGAGGGACGGCTACACCTTC.

This clonotype occurred many times. CDR3 DNA sequence: TGTGCCAGCAGTGTTAGGGGCACAGATACGCAGTATTTT. It encodes CASSVRGTDTQYF. The chain carries TRBV12-3 or TRBV12-4 and TRBJ2-3; no reliable D call. V lost 5 bases and J lost 1, with 7 bases in between. The length of the CDR3 is 13 residues.

The chain combines TRBV11-3 with TRBJ1-1; 8 nucleotides agree with TRBD1. From germline, CDR1 is SGHNT and CDR2 YENEEA. This CDR3 comprises 13 residues. V dropped 2 bases and J dropped 6; count of bases not matched to a gene: 2. The CDR3 DNA reads TGTGCCAGCAGCTTACAGGGGGCGGCTGAAGCTTTCTTT. Its protein is CASSLQGAAEAFF.

The table lists this clonotype with many counts. The DNA of the CDR3 is TGTGCCAGCAGTCCCCCCGGGACAGGGGGCGACGAGCAGTTCTTC. This codes for CASSPPGTGGDEQFF. The chain employs TRBV6-5 and TRBJ2-1; 12 nucleotides line up with TRBD1. Germline CDR1 is MNHEY and CDR2 is SVGAGI. This CDR3 has 15 amino acids. Trimming at V came to 5 bases and at J to 10 bases, leaving 9 bases not matched to a gene.